What follows describes a single T cell receptor (beta chain). Its antigen is not known. A junction boundary mismatches the germline segment, possibly from a read error. The V gene's germline CDR1 is DFQATT and CDR2 SNEGSKA (reference sequence). The CDR3 is made up of 16 amino acids. The data stem from a study of vaccination and CD4 T cells after COVID-19. Points from the study as a whole: Vaccine-specific clones numbering 304 of 307 showed spike mono-reactivity in convalescent patients.

As to treatment: 10-day PBMC culture with coronavirus spike peptide pools or control peptides (ViraFEST assay). Sequenced with the Oncomine TCR Beta short-read assay was DNA taken from cultured CD4+ T cells. One entry per CDR3 protein, called by TCRdb with MiXCR from the PCR reads. This table holds around 20,000 distinct CDR3 sequences, roughly 70% found once. This clonotype was sampled from a human donor who had recovered from COVID-19. Sequencing used CD4+ T cells from blood, cultured in vitro. The rearrangement joins TRBV20-1 to TRBJ1-6; tentative D call: TRBD1 (5 bases). The CDR3: CSARVRVRGYDSPLHF. The CDR3 nucleotides are TGCAGTGCTAGAGTCCGTGTGAGGGGCTATGATTCACCCCTCCACTTT.